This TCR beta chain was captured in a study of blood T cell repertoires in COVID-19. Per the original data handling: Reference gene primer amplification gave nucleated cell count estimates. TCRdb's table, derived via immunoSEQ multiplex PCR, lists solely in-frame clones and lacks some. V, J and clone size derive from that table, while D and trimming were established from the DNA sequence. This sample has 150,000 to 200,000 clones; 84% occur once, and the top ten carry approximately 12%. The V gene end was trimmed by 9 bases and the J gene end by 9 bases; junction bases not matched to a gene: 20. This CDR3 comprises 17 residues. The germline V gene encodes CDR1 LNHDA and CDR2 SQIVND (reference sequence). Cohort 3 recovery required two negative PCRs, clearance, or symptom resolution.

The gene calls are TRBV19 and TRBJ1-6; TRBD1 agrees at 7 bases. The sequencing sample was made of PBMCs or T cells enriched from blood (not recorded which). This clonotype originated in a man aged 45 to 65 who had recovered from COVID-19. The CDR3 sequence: CASPREAQGEFVSPLHF. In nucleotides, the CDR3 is TGTGCCAGCCCCCGAGAGGCCCAGGGGGAGTTTGTTTCACCCCTCCACTTT.